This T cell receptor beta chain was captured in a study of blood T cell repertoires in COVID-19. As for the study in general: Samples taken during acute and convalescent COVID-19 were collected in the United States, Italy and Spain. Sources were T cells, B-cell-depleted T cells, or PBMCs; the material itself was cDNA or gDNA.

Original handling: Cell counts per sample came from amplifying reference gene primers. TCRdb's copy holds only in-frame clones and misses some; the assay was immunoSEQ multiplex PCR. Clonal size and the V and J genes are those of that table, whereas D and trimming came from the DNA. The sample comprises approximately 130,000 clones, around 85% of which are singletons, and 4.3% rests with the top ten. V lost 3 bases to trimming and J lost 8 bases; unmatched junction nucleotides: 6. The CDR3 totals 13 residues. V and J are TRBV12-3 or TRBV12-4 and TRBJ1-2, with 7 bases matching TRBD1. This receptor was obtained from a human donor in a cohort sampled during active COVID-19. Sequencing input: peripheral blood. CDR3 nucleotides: TGTGCCAGCAGTTTGGAGGGGGCGAACGGCTACACCTTC. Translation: CASSLEGANGYTF.